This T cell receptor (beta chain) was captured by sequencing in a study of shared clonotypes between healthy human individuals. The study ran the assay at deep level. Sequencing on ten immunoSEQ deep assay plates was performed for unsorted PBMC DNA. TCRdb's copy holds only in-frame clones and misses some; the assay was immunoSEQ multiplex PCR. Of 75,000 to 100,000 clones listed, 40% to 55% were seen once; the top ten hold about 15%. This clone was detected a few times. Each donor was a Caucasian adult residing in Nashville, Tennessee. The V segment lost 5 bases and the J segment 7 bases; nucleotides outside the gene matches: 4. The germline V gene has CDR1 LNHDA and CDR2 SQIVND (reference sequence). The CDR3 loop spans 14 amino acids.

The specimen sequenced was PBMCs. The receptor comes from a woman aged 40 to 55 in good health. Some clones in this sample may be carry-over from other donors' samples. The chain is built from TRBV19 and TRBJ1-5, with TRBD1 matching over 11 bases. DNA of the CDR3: TGTGCCAGTAGTGGGACAGGGGGGAACCAGCCCCAGCATTTT. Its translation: CASSGTGGNQPQHF.